This T cell receptor beta chain came from a study of blood T cell repertoires in COVID-19. Overall study: Samples of COVID-19 (acute and convalescent) were obtained from the United States, Italy and Spain.

Seattle enrolled patients during active infection and tracked them longitudinally. This CDR3 has 16 amino acids. Germline V lookup: CDR1 MNHEY, CDR2 SVGAGI. V lost 2 bases, J lost 7 bases, and 10 bases stayed unmatched. Authors' methods: Cell counts per sample came from amplifying reference gene primers. Libraries were prepared by immunoSEQ multiplex PCR; TCRdb keeps only in-frame clonotypes and omits some of them. The D gene and trimming were derived from the DNA, and the V and J assignments and clone size from that table. The table records approximately 120,000 clones, roughly four fifths of them present only once.

Input material: peripheral blood. The sequence came from a man under 40 with COVID-19, enrolled during active disease. This chain joins TRBV6-5 and TRBJ2-7, with 11 positions matching TRBD2. CDR3 protein: CASSYLGSGRAGEQYF. In DNA form, the CDR3 reads TGTGCCAGCAGTTACCTAGGTAGCGGGAGGGCCGGTGAGCAGTACTTC.